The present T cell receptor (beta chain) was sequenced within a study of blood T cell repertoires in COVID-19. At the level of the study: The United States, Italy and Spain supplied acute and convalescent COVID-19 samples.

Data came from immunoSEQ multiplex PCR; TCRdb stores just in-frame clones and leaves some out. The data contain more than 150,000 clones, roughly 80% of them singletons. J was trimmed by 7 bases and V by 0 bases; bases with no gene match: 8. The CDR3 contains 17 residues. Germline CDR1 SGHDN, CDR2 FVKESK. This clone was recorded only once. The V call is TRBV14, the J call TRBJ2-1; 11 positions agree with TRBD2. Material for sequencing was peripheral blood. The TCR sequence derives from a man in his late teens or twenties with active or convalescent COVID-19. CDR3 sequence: CASSQDLAGGPWNEQFF. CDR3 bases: TGTGCCAGCAGCCAAGACTTAGCGGGGGGGCCATGGAATGAGCAGTTCTTC.